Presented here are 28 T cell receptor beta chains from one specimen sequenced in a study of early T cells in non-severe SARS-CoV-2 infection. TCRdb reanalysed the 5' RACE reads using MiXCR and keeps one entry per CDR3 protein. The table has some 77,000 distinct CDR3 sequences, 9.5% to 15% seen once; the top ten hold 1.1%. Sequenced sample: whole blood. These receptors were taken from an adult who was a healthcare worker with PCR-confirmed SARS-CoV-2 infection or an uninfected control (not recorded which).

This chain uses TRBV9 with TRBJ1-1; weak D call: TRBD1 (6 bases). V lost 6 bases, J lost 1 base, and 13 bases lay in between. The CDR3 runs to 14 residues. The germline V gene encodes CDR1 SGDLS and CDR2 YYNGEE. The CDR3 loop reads CASTPGGGNTEAFF. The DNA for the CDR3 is TGTGCCAGCACCCCAGGAGGGGGGAACACTGAAGCTTTCTTT.

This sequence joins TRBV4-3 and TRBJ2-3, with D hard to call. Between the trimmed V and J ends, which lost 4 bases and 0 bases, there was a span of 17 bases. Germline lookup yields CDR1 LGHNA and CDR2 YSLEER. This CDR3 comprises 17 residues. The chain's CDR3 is CASSLGGGYGSTDTQYF. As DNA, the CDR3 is TGCGCCAGCAGCCTCGGCGGCGGCTATGGTAGCACAGATACGCAGTATTTT.

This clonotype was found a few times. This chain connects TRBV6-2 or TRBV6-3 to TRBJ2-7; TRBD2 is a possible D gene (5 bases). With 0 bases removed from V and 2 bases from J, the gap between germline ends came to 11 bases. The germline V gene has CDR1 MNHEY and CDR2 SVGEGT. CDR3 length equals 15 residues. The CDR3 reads CASSYSGLRAYEQYF. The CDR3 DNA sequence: TGTGCCAGCAGTTACTCGGGTTTGAGGGCCTACGAGCAGTACTTC.

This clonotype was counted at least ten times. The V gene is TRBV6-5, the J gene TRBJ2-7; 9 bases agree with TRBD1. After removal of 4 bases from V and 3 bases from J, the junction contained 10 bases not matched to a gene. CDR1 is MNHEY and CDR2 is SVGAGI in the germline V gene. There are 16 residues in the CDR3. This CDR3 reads CASSLGPGTGFYEQYF. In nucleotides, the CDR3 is TGTGCCAGCAGTTTAGGGCCCGGGACAGGGTTCTACGAGCAGTACTTC.

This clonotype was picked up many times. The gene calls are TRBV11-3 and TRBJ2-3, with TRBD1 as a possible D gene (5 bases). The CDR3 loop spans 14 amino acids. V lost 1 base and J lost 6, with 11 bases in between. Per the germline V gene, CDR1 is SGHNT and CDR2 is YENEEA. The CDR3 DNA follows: TGTGCCAGCAGCTTAGGGGGCAAACGGGATACGCAGTATTTT. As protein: CASSLGGKRDTQYF.

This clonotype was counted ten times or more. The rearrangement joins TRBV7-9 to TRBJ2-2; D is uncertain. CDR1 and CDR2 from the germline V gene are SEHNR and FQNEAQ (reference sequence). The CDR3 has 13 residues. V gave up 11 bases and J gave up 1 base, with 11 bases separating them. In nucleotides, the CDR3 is TGTGCCTCACCAAGGAGGAACACCGGGGAGCTGTTTTTT. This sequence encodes CASPRRNTGELFF.

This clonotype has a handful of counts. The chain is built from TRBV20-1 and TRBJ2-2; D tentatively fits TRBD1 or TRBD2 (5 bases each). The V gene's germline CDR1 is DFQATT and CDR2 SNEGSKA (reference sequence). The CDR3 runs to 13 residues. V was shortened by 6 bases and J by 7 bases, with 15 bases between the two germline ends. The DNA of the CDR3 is TGCAGTGCCCGTACTAGTGACAGCGGGGAGCTGTTTTTT. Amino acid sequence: CSARTSDSGELFF.

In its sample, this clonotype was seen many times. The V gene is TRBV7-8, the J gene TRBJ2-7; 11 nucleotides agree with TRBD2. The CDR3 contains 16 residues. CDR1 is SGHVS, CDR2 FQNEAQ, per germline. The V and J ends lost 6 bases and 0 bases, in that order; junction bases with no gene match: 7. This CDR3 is CASSWASGGNSYEQYF. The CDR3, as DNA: TGTGCCAGCAGTTGGGCTAGCGGGGGGAACTCCTACGAGCAGTACTTC. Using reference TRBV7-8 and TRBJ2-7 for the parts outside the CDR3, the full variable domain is GAGVSQSPRYKVAKRGQDVALRCDPISGHVSLFWYQQALGQGPEFLTYFQNEAQLDKSGLPSDRFFAERPEGSVSTLKIQRTQQEDSAVYLCASSWASGGNSYEQYFGPGTRLTVT.

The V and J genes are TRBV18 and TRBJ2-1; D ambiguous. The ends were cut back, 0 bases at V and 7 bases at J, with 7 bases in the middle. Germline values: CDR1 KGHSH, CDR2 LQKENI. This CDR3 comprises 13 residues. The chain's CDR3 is CASSPPGWNEQFF. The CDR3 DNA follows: TGTGCCAGCTCACCACCGGGATGGAATGAGCAGTTCTTC.

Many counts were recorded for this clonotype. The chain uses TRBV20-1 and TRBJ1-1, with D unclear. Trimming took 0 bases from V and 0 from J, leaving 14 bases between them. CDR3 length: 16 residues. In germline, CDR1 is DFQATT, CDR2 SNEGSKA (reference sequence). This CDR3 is CSARDLQTILNTEAFF. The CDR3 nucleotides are TGCAGTGCTAGAGATTTGCAGACAATACTGAACACTGAAGCTTTCTTT.

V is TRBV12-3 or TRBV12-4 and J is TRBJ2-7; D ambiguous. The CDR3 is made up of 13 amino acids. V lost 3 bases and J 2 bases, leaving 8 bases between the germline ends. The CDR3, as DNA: TGTGCCAGCAGTTTCGCCCGAGCCTACGAGCAGTACTTC. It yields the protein CASSFARAYEQYF.

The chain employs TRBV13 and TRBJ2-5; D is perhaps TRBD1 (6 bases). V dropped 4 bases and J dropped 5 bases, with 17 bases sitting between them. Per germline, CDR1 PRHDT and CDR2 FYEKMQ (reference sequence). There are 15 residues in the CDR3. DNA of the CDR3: TGTGCCAGCAGCTCGATAACACAGGGCGTGGAGACCCAGTACTTC. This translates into CASSSITQGVETQYF.

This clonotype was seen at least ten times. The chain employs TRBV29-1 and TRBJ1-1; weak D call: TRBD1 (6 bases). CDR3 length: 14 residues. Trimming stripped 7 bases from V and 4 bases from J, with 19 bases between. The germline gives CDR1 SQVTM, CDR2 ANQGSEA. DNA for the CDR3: TGCAGCGCCAGCTTCAGGGAAGGGGGCACTGAAGCTTTCTTT. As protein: CSASFREGGTEAFF.

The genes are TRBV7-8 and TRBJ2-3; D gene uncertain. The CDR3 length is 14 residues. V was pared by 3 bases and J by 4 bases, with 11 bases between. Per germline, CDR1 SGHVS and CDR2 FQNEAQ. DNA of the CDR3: TGTGCCAGCAGCTTGCGAATCCAGCCAGATACGCAGTATTTT. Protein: CASSLRIQPDTQYF.

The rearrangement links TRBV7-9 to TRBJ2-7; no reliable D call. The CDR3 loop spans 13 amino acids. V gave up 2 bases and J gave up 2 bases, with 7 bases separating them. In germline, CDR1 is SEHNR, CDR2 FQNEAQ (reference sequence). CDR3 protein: CASSLLTPYEQYF. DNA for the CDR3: TGTGCCAGCAGCTTACTCACCCCCTACGAGCAGTACTTC. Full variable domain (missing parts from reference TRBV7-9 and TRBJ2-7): DTGVSQNPRHKITKRGQNVTFRCDPISEHNRLYWYRQTLGQGPEFLTYFQNEAQLEKSRLLSDRFSAERPKGSFSTLEIQRTEQGDSAMYLCASSLLTPYEQYFGPGTRLTVT.

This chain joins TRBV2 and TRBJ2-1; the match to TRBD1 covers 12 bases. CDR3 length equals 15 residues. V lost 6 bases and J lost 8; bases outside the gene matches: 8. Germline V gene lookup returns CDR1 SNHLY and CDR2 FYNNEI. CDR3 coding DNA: TGTGCCAGCAGAGCCGGGACAGGGGGCATCGATGAGCAGTTCTTC. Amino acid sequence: CASRAGTGGIDEQFF.

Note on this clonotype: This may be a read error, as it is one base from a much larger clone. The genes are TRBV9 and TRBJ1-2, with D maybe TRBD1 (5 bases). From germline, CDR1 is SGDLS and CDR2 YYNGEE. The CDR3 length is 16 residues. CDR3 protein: CASSPSGGATHYDYTF. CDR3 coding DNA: TGTGCCAGCAGCCCTTCTGGAGGGGCCACCCACTATGACTACACCTTC.

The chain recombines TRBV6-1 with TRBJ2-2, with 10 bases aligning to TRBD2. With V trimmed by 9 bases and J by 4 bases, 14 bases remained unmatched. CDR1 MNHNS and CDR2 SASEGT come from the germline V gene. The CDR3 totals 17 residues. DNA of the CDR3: TGTGCCAGTTCTAATCAACCGGGACTAGCGCTCACCGGGGAGCTGTTTTTT. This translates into CASSNQPGLALTGELFF.

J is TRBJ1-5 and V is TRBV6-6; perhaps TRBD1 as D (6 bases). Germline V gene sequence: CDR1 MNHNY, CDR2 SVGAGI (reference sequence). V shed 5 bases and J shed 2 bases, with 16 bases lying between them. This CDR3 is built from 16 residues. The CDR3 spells CASSPRGGLGNQPQHF. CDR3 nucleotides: TGTGCCAGCAGTCCCCGAGGGGGTCTGGGCAATCAGCCCCAGCATTTT.

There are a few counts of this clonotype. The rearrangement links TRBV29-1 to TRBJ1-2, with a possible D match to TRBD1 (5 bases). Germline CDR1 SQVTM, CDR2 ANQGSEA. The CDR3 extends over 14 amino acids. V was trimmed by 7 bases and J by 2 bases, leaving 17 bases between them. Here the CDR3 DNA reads TGCAGCGCGTCCGGGACCCTCGTCAACTATGGCTACACCTTC. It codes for CSASGTLVNYGYTF.

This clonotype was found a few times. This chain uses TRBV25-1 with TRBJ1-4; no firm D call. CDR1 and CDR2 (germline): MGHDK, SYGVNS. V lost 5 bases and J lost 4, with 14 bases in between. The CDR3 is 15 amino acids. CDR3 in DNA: TGTGCCAGCAGTCCTCTCCAGGTCGTTAATGAAAAACTGTTTTTT. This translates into CASSPLQVVNEKLFF.

CDR3 sequence (DNA): TGTGCCAACCCCCAGGGTTCAGGAAACACCATATATTTT. Translated, it gives CANPQGSGNTIYF. The chain joins TRBV12-3 or TRBV12-4 to TRBJ1-3; a possible D gene is TRBD1 (5 bases). The V gene lost 10 bases and the J gene lost 4 bases, with 14 bases spanning the gap. The CDR3 runs 13 residues.

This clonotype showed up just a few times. The CDR3: CASSQDTTSGGVDTQYF. As DNA, the CDR3 is TGTGCCAGCAGCCAAGATACGACTAGCGGGGGGGTTGATACGCAGTATTTT. The V call is TRBV4-2, the J call TRBJ2-3; 14 bases map to TRBD2. Germline V CDR1 and CDR2: LGHNA, YNFKEQ. The CDR3 has 17 residues. Trimming took 0 bases from V and 6 from J; bases not matched to a gene: 5.

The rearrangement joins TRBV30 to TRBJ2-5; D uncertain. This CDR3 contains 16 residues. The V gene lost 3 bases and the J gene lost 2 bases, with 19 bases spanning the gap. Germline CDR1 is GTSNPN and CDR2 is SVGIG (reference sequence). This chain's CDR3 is CAWSPAVGRQQETQYF. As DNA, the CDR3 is TGTGCCTGGAGCCCCGCCGTGGGCAGGCAACAAGAGACCCAGTACTTC.

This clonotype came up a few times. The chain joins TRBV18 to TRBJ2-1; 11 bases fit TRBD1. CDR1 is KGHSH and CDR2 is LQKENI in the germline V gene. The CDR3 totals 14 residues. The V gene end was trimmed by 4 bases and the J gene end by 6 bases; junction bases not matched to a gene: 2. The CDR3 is CASSRGTGGNEQFF. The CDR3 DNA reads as TGTGCCAGCTCACGAGGGACAGGGGGCAATGAGCAGTTCTTC.

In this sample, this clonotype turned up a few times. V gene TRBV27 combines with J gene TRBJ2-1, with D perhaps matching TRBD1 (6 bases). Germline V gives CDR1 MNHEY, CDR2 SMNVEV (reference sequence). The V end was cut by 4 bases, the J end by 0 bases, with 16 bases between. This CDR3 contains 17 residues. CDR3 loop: CASSSHIQGPSYNEQFF. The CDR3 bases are TGTGCCAGCAGTTCCCACATACAGGGCCCCTCCTACAATGAGCAGTTCTTC.

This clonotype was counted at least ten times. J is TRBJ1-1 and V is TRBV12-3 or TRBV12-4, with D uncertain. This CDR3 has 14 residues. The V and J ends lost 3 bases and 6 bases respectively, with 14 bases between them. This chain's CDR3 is CASSFRGRDSEAFF. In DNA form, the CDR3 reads TGTGCCAGCAGTTTTAGAGGGCGAGATTCTGAAGCTTTCTTT.

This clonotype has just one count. CDR3 sequence reads: CAISPQDFSSYEQYF. The CDR3 DNA sequence: TGTGCCATCAGCCCACAGGACTTTTCATCCTACGAGCAGTACTTC. V usage is TRBV10-3 and J usage is TRBJ2-7; D is tentatively TRBD1 or TRBD2 (5 bases each). Germline V gene lookup returns CDR1 ENHRY and CDR2 SYGVKD. The length of the CDR3 is 15 residues. V was pared by 6 bases and J by 1 base, with 16 bases between.